The sequence of this T cell receptor (beta chain) was determined in a study of T cell changes during pregnancy in multiple sclerosis. Per germline, CDR1 SGHAT and CDR2 FQNNGV. The V and J ends lost 4 bases and 3 bases, in that order; junction bases with no gene match: 13. This CDR3 has 18 residues. Libraries were prepared by immunoSEQ multiplex PCR; TCRdb keeps only in-frame clonotypes and omits some of them. The sample has roughly 56,000 clones; roughly 87% are singletons. This chain uses TRBV11-2 with TRBJ2-1; 9 bases agree with TRBD2. The starting material was peripheral blood, obtained in the first trimester of pregnancy. The clonotype comes from a female donor with multiple sclerosis, enrolled in a pregnancy study. This chain's CDR3 is CASSCCSRREGYYNEQFF. For the CDR3, the DNA is TGTGCCAGCAGCTGCTGTAGTAGGCGGGAGGGATACTACAATGAGCAGTTCTTC. Together with reference TRBV11-2 and TRBJ2-1, the CDR3 gives the full variable domain: EAGVAQSPRYKIIEKRQSVAFWCNPISGHATLYWYQQILGQGPKLLIQFQNNGVVDDSQLPKDRFSAERLKGVDSTLKIQPAKLEDSAVYLCASSCCSRREGYYNEQFFGPGTRLTVL.